The next 24 T cell receptor beta chains were all read from a single sample in a study of blood T cell repertoires in COVID-19. The data were produced by immunoSEQ multiplex PCR, yet TCRdb's version contains in-frame clones alone and is incomplete. The sample holds under 200,000 clones, 75% to 95% seen once. The sample was peripheral blood. The receptors were sampled from a man in his fifties or sixties with acute or convalescent COVID-19.

The chain has TRBV9 and TRBJ2-5, with D unclear. The V gene's germline CDR1 is SGDLS and CDR2 YYNGEE. Between the trimmed V and J ends, which lost 4 bases and 3 bases, there was a span of 19 bases. CDR3 length: 16 residues. This CDR3 is CASSRDIDKLEETQYF. The CDR3 nucleotides are TGTGCCAGCAGCAGAGATATCGACAAGTTAGAAGAGACCCAGTACTTC.

The gene calls are TRBV27 and TRBJ1-6; possible D gene TRBD1, 6 bases. The CDR3 totals 22 residues. Germline V gives CDR1 MNHEY, CDR2 SMNVEV (reference sequence). V was shortened by 5 bases and J by 5 bases, with 34 bases between the two germline ends. For the CDR3, the DNA is TGTGCCAGCAGTCCGCGGCCCATTACAGGGATCCGTCGTTGGGCGAATAATTCACCCCTCCACTTT. Its protein product is CASSPRPITGIRRWANNSPLHF.

This clone was observed once. The rearrangement uses TRBV19 and TRBJ1-2; TRBD1 matches 8 bases. J gave up 3 bases and V 4 bases, and 7 bases lay outside the gene matches. Germline values: CDR1 LNHDA, CDR2 SQIVND (reference sequence). This CDR3 is built from 15 residues. The DNA of the CDR3 is TGTGCCAGTAGTAACCCGGACAGGGCATACTATGGCTACACCTTC. Protein product: CASSNPDRAYYGYTF.

J is TRBJ2-1 and V is TRBV6-5, with D unresolved. Trimming removed 0 bases at V and 8 bases at J, with 11 bases between. Looked up from germline, CDR1 is MNHEY and CDR2 is SVGAGI. The CDR3 length is 14 residues. The CDR3 sequence: CASSYSRSRDEQFF. In DNA, the CDR3 is TGTGCCAGCAGTTACTCCCGGTCCCGCGATGAGCAGTTCTTC.

The V gene is TRBV3-1 (or the pseudogene TRBV3-2), the J gene TRBJ2-7; D is undetermined. CDR1 is LGHDT and CDR2 is YNNKEL in the germline V gene (reference sequence). This CDR3 comprises 11 residues. The CDR3 here is CASSPTPGCDV. The CDR3 DNA reads TGTGCCAGCAGTCCGACTCCCGGCTGTGACGTC.

The V gene is TRBV11-3, the J gene TRBJ2-1; D unresolved. The CDR3 consists of 13 residues. V gave up 0 bases and J gave up 4 bases, with 4 bases separating them. Germline assignment: CDR1 SGHNT and CDR2 YENEEA. The CDR3 region is CASSLDRYNEQFF. In nucleotides, the CDR3 is TGTGCCAGCAGCTTAGACAGGTACAATGAGCAGTTCTTC. The variable domain in full, completed from reference TRBV11-3 and TRBJ2-1, reads EAGVVQSPRYKIIEKKQPVAFWCNPISGHNTLYWYLQNLGQGPELLIRYENEEAVDDSQLPKDRFSAERLKGVDSTLKIQPAELGDSAVYLCASSLDRYNEQFFGPGTRLTVL.

The chain carries TRBV24-1 and TRBJ2-3, with TRBD2 matching 7 bases. The germline V gene has CDR1 KGHDR and CDR2 SFDVKD. The CDR3 totals 13 residues. The junction had 3 bases not matched to a gene; V was cut back by 1 base and J by 9 bases. The CDR3: CATSDFLGGTQYF. The CDR3 DNA follows: TGTGCCACCAGTGATTTCCTCGGGGGGACGCAGTATTTT.

The V gene is TRBV6-2 or TRBV6-3, the J gene TRBJ2-7; D is perhaps TRBD2 (6 bases). Looked up from germline, CDR1 is MNHEY and CDR2 is SVGEGT. V was clipped by 2 bases and J by 3 bases, with 20 bases between them. The CDR3 has 17 residues. The CDR3 loop is CASSYTRGTLGGYEQYF. The CDR3 DNA reads TGTGCCAGCAGTTACACTCGGGGGACTTTGGGCGGCTACGAGCAGTACTTC.

This chain uses TRBV5-6 with TRBJ2-3, with TRBD2 matching over 11 bases. CDR1 and CDR2 (germline): SGHDT, YYEEEE. The CDR3 consists of 18 residues. V shed 3 bases and J 2 bases; nucleotides not matched to a gene: 11. Written as DNA, the CDR3 is TGTGCCAGCAGCTCTCTAGCGGGAGGAAGGACTTCCACAGATACGCAGTATTTT. It translates to CASSSLAGGRTSTDTQYF.

The rearrangement joins TRBV5-6 to TRBJ2-7; TRBD1 might be the D (6 bases). CDR1 and CDR2 (germline): SGHDT, YYEEEE. Trimming stripped 0 bases from V and 3 bases from J, with 13 bases between. The CDR3 is made up of 15 amino acids. The CDR3 DNA is TGTGCCAGCAGCTTGGGGGACATCCTAGGCTACGAGCAGTACTTC. Encoded protein: CASSLGDILGYEQYF.

This clone was detected only a few times. The rearrangement links TRBV3-1 (or the pseudogene TRBV3-2) to TRBJ2-7; 7 bases are shared with TRBD2. This CDR3 contains 14 residues. Trimming removed 1 base from V and 4 bases from J; junction bases left unmatched: 4. The V gene's germline CDR1 is LGHDT and CDR2 YNNKEL (reference sequence). CDR3 sequence: CASSQVRRGYEQYF. DNA for the CDR3: TGTGCCAGCAGCCAAGTCCGGCGGGGGTACGAGCAGTACTTC.

The chain employs TRBV4-1 and TRBJ2-7; TRBD2 agrees at 10 bases. The CDR3 is 19 amino acids. The V gene end was trimmed by 2 bases and the J gene end by 0 bases; junction bases not matched to a gene: 13. Germline assignment: CDR1 MGHRA and CDR2 YSYEKL. The CDR3 DNA follows: TGCGCCAGCAGCCAACTTTTTGGCGCTAGCGGGAGTTTCTCCTACGAGCAGTACTTC. Translating it yields CASSQLFGASGSFSYEQYF.

The chain uses TRBV3-1 (or the pseudogene TRBV3-2) and TRBJ2-4, with TRBD2 identical over 7 bases. Per the germline V gene, CDR1 is LGHDT and CDR2 is YNNKEL (reference sequence). After removal of 4 bases from V and 0 bases from J, the junction contained 9 bases not matched to a gene. The CDR3 runs 17 residues. The CDR3 nucleotides read TGTGCCAGCAGCCCGCCCCTAGCGGAGCTAGCCAAAAACATTCAGTACTTC. Amino acid sequence: CASSPPLAELAKNIQYF.

This chain joins TRBV28 and TRBJ2-7; TRBD2 matches at 7 bases. The CDR3 is made up of 14 amino acids. The germline CDR1 and CDR2 sequences are MDHEN and SYDVKM. V dropped 3 bases and J dropped 1; count of bases not matched to a gene: 3. The DNA of the CDR3 is TGTGCCAGCAGTTTGGGGGGGGGATCCTACGAGCAGTACGTC. It yields the protein CASSLGGGSYEQYV.

This clone is a singleton in its sample. V is TRBV6-2 or TRBV6-3 and J is TRBJ2-7; weak D call: TRBD1 (6 bases). The CDR3 loop spans 16 amino acids. The germline V gene encodes CDR1 MNHEY and CDR2 SVGEGT. V lost 6 bases and J 6 bases, leaving 24 bases between the germline ends. Here the CDR3 DNA reads TGTGCCAGCAGCCGCCGTAATGTGGGGGCAATACGCGAGCAGTACTTC. Encoded protein: CASSRRNVGAIREQYF.

V usage is TRBV4-2 and J usage is TRBJ1-5; D is unresolved. V dropped 2 bases and J dropped 0 bases, with 5 bases sitting between them. Germline CDR1 reads LGHNA; CDR2 reads YNFKEQ. This CDR3 is 14 amino acids long. The CDR3 region has the DNA TGTGCCAGCAGCCAAACAGATAGCAATCAGCCCCAGCATTTT. Its translation is CASSQTDSNQPQHF.

This CDR3 is CASSYSTQGGTGELFF. The CDR3 DNA reads as TGTGCCAGCAGTTACTCGACCCAGGGAGGGACCGGGGAGCTGTTTTTT. The chain uses TRBV6-6 and TRBJ2-2, with 7 nucleotides matching TRBD2. Germline V lookup: CDR1 MNHNY, CDR2 SVGAGI (reference sequence). J was trimmed by 5 bases and V by 0 bases; bases with no gene match: 6. The CDR3 has 16 amino acids.

This chain joins TRBV12-3 or TRBV12-4 and TRBJ1-5; D is unresolved. The CDR3 spans 13 residues. Trimming removed 6 bases from V and 4 bases from J, with 10 bases in between. In DNA form, the CDR3 reads TGTGCCAGCAGGGGGAGTGGGAATCAGCCCCAGCATTTT. Translation gives CASRGSGNQPQHF.

This clone was observed once. The rearrangement links TRBV6-5 to TRBJ2-1; TRBD2 agrees at 9 bases. V shed 4 bases and J 6 bases; nucleotides not matched to a gene: 7. CDR1 and CDR2 (germline): MNHEY, SVGAGI. This CDR3 is 15 amino acids long. CDR3: CASSSSGLATNEQFF. CDR3 nucleotide sequence: TGTGCCAGCAGTTCGTCGGGACTAGCCACCAATGAGCAGTTCTTC.

This chain links TRBV6-5 with TRBJ2-7, with 8 nucleotides matching TRBD1. With 0 bases clipped from V and 4 bases from J, the junction kept 5 bases outside the gene matches. The CDR3 totals 15 residues. CDR1 MNHEY and CDR2 SVGAGI come from the germline V gene. The CDR3 nucleotides read TGTGCCAGCAGTTACTCTCCCGGGACAGGTTACGAGCAGTACGTC. Translated, it gives CASSYSPGTGYEQYV.

The J gene is TRBJ1-2, the V gene TRBV12-3 or TRBV12-4; TRBD1 matches at 8 bases. V lost 5 bases to trimming and J lost 3 bases; unmatched junction nucleotides: 2. This CDR3 is built from 13 residues. CDR3 amino acids: CASSVTGDYGYTF. The CDR3, as DNA: TGTGCCAGCAGTGTGACAGGGGACTATGGCTACACCTTC.

V usage is TRBV24-1 and J usage is TRBJ1-5; D remains ambiguous. V lost 6 bases to trimming and J lost 0 bases, with 11 bases between them. Germline loops: CDR1 KGHDR, CDR2 SFDVKD. The CDR3 contains 15 residues. The DNA of the CDR3 is TGTGCCACCAGTTTGGGCAGTTCTAGCAATCAGCCCCAGCATTTT. Residues: CATSLGSSSNQPQHF.

This chain connects TRBV19 to TRBJ2-3, with D perhaps TRBD2 (6 bases). V was shortened by 4 bases and J by 4 bases, with 15 bases between the two germline ends. The CDR3 has 15 amino acids. Germline CDR1 reads LNHDA; CDR2 reads SQIVND (reference sequence). As DNA, the CDR3 is TGTGCCAGTAGTAATCCGGGAGACGTTGCAGATACGCAGTATTTT. Amino acid sequence: CASSNPGDVADTQYF. The full variable domain, rest sourced from reference TRBV19 and TRBJ2-3, is DGGITQSPKYLFRKEGQNVTLSCEQNLNHDAMYWYRQDPGQGLRLIYYSQIVNDFQKGDIAEGYSVSREKKESFPLTVTSAQKNPTAFYLCASSNPGDVADTQYFGPGTRLTVL.

This clone came up once. The chain carries TRBV10-3 and TRBJ2-7; tentatively, D is TRBD2 (5 bases). The CDR3 loop spans 12 amino acids. V was clipped by 2 bases and J by 6 bases, with 8 bases between them. Germline-derived CDR1 and CDR2 are ENHRY and SYGVKD. CDR3 sequence reads: CAISEERSEQYF. CDR3 nucleotide sequence: TGTGCCATCAGTGAGGAGCGGTCCGAGCAGTACTTC.